This TCR beta chain was captured in a study of blood T cell repertoires in COVID-19. Across the whole study: The samples span acute and convalescent COVID-19 from the United States, Italy and Spain. PBMCs, B-cell-depleted T cells, or T cells provided the cDNA or gDNA that made up the material.

Under the authors' procedure: Amplification of reference gene primers provided the estimated nucleated cell counts. The repertoire was sequenced with immunoSEQ multiplex PCR; TCRdb's copy has only in-frame clones and lacks some. V and J calls and clone size are as listed in that table; D and trimming were resolved from the DNA. Among some 250,000 clones, 80% to 85% were seen once, and the ten largest hold 2.5% to 3.5%. This clone was counted many times. This CDR3 is built from 14 residues. CDR1 is MNHEY, CDR2 SVGAGI, per germline. Between the trimmed V and J ends, which lost 6 bases and 0 bases, there was a span of 11 bases.

The clonotype was recovered from a woman aged 60 to 75 with active or convalescent COVID-19. Sequenced input: peripheral blood. The chain recombines TRBV6-5 with TRBJ2-5; D uncertain. The chain's CDR3 is CASSLERNQETQYF. For the CDR3, the DNA is TGTGCCAGCAGCCTCGAGAGAAACCAAGAGACCCAGTACTTC.